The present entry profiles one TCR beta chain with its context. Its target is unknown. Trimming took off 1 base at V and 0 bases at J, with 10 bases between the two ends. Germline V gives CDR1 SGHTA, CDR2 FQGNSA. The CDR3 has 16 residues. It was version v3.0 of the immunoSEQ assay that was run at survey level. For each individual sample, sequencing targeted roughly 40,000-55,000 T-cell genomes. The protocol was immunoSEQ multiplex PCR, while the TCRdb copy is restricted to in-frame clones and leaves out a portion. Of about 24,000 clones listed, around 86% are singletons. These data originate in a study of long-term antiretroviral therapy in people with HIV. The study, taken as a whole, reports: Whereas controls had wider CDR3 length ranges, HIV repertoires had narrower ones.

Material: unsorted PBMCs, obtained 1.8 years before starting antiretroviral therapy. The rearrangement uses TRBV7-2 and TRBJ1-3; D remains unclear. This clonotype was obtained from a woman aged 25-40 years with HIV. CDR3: CASSLGSVYSGNTIYF. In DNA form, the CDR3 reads TGTGCCAGCAGCTTAGGATCAGTCTACTCTGGAAACACCATATATTTT.